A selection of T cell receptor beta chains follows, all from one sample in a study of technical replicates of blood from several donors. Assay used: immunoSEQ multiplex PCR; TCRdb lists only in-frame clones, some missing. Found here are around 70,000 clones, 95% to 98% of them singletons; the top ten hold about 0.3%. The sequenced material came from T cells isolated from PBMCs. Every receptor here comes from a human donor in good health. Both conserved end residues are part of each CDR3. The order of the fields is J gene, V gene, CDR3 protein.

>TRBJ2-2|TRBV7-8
CASSLPGTGYTGELFF
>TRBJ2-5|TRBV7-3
CASSPDRARETQYF
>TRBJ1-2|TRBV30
CAWSFLYGYTF
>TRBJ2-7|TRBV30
CAWSRNEQYF
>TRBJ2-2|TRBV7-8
CASSVNRGFTGELFF
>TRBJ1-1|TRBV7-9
CASIRGITEAFF
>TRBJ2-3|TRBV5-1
CASSWRSSGDGDTQYF
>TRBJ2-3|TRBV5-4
CASSLQGVQDTQYF
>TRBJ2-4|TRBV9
CASSPTRTGRGNIQYF
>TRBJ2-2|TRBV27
CASKEYTGELFF
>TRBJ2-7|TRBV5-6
CASSLVPKRTYEQYF
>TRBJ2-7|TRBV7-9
CASSLNYRGIISYEQYF
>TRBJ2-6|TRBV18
CASSPPSVGGGANVLTF
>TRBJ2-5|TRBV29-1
CSVPGLASQETQYF
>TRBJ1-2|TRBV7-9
CASSPGTAYGYTF
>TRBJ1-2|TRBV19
CASSGGQATYGYTF
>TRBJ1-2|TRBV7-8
CASSPPLLQGAGDYGYTF
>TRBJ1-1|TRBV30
CAWRPLGGETEAFF
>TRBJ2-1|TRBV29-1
CSVLAGGTYNEQFF
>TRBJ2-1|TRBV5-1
CASSLNGLAGTYNEQFF
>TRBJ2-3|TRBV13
CASSPSEDRRDTQYF
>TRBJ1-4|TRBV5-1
CASSLDSLNEKLFF
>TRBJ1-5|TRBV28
CASRPTTPDIFNQPQHF
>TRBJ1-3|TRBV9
CASSPWDSSGNTIYF
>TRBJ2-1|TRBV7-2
CASSLAGGMSYNEQFF
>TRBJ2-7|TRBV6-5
CASSGVYEQYF
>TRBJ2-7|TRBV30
CAWSVTFPEQYF
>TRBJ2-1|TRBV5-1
CASRDEGRDYSYNEQFF
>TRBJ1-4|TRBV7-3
CASSLTGDRGQEKLFF
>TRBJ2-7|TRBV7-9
CASRSDRGRFEQYF
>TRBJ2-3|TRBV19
CASSMGQGPVSSTDTQYF
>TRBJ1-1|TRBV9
CASSVVQGDTEAFF
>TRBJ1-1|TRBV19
CASSTYRELDDTEAFF
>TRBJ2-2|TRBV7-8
CAIDTGELFF
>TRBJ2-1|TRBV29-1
CSVGGLEVVAEQFF
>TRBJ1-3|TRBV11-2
CASSFGTGGYSSGNTIYF
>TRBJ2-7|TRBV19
CASSNSYEQYF
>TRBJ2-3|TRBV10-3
CAISETSGSTDTQYF
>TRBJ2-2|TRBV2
CASVKAGVDTGELFF
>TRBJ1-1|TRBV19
CASRGERNTEAFF
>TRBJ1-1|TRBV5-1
CASSLATGYKNTEAFF
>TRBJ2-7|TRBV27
CASTTGTGQYEQYF
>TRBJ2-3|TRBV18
CASLPTSGTDTQYF
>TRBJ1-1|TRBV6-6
CASSYHPRRDLTEAFF
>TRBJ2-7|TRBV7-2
CASSLRGQGSEQYF
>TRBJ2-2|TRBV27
CASSGGLAGITGELFF
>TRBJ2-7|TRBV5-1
CASSVAGGWEQYF
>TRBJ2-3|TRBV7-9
CASSSFAADTQYF
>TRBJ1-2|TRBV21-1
CASSSNRGLVGYTF
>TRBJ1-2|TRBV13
CASSLFPPTSGYTF
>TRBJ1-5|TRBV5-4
CASSYGGGISNQPQHF
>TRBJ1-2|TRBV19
CASKDGDYGYTF
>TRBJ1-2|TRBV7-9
CASSRRDMEYYTF
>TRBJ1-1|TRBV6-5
CASSQTGGGRAFF
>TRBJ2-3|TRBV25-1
CASSPPYTQYF
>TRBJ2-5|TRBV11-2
CASSRERGPQETQYF
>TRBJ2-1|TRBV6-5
CASSLFVTSTNNEQFF